This T cell receptor (beta chain) was documented in a study of EBV T-cell therapy then PD-1 blockade in nasopharyngeal carcinoma. Measured with immunoSEQ multiplex PCR; TCRdb has only the in-frame clones, and not every one. The sample has approximately 22,000 clones; about 88% are singletons. This clone occurred once. Its cognate antigen is unknown. Described time point: 266 days after commencement of treatment, after nivolumab therapy. Specified treatment: AdE1-LMPpoly-expanded autologous EBV-specific T-cell therapy followed by anti-PD-1 nivolumab. Germline values: CDR1 SGHRS, CDR2 YFSETQ. CDR3 size: 18 residues. The J segment lost 4 bases and the V segment lost 1 base, leaving 9 bases of the junction unmatched.

The chain couples TRBV5-1 to TRBJ2-2, with 11 bases aligning to TRBD2. The sequence was collected from a middle-aged man with nasopharyngeal carcinoma. Specimen: CD8+ T cells from blood, collected at approximately day 250 from a patient whose treatment included autologous EBV-specific T cells and nivolumab. The CDR3 DNA reads as TGCGCCAGCAGCTTGTGGCTAGCGGGGGGCCGGAGCACCGGGGAGCTGTTTTTT. This sequence encodes CASSLWLAGGRSTGELFF.